One sample yielded the 24 T cell receptor beta chains listed below, sequenced in a study of blood T cell repertoires in COVID-19. Profiling relied on immunoSEQ multiplex PCR, and the TCRdb table lists in-frame clones only, not all of them. The data hold about 58,000 clones, with roughly nine tenths observed a single time. The material sequenced was peripheral blood. These receptors were obtained from a woman aged 70 to 79 with active COVID-19.

The chain couples TRBV4-1 to TRBJ1-3, with D unresolved. The germline gives CDR1 MGHRA, CDR2 YSYEKL. The CDR3 is made up of 15 amino acids. Between the trimmed V and J ends, which lost 4 bases and 0 bases, there was a span of 10 bases. The DNA for the CDR3 is TGCGCCAGCAGCCCCGTGGCCCTCTCTGGAAACACCATATATTTT. This sequence encodes CASSPVALSGNTIYF.

The rearrangement joins TRBV2 to TRBJ1-3; no firm D call. The CDR3 covers 15 residues. Per the germline V gene, CDR1 is SNHLY and CDR2 is FYNNEI. Trimming took off 4 bases at V and 0 bases at J, with 10 bases between the two ends. The DNA for the CDR3 is TGTGCCAGCAGTGCCCGAGAACTCTCTGGAAACACCATATATTTT. It translates to CASSARELSGNTIYF.

The CDR3 DNA is TGTGCCAGCAGCGTAGTAGCGGGAGGTTTTGATACGCAGTATTTT. The encoded protein is CASSVVAGGFDTQYF. V usage is TRBV9 and J usage is TRBJ2-3; 10 bases align to TRBD2. The CDR3 is made up of 15 amino acids. The trim removed 0 bases at V and 6 bases at J, leaving 4 bases unmatched. Germline-derived CDR1 and CDR2 are SGDLS and YYNGEE.

The sample holds a few counts of this clone. The CDR3 sequence is CASSLETTDLYGYTF. CDR3 nucleotides: TGTGCCAGCAGCTTAGAAACCACTGATCTTTATGGCTACACCTTC. The genes are TRBV7-9 and TRBJ1-2; the D is unclear. The germline gives CDR1 SEHNR, CDR2 FQNEAQ (reference sequence). The CDR3 totals 15 residues. V gave up 1 base and J gave up 5 bases, with 14 bases separating them.

This sequence joins TRBV28 and TRBJ1-2; the match to TRBD1 covers 12 bases. The CDR3 is 19 amino acids. V dropped 9 bases and J dropped 4; count of bases not matched to a gene: 21. Germline V CDR1 and CDR2: MDHEN, SYDVKM. As DNA, the CDR3 is TGTGCCAGATCAGGCCGGGACCGGGACAGGGGGCCTTATTGCTATGGCTACACCTTC. As protein: CARSGRDRDRGPYCYGYTF.

V gene TRBV28 combines with J gene TRBJ2-5; TRBD1 aligns across 11 bases. CDR1 is MDHEN and CDR2 is SYDVKM in the germline V gene. CDR3 size: 14 residues. The V gene end was trimmed by 5 bases and the J gene end by 5 bases; junction bases not matched to a gene: 4. The CDR3 DNA reads as TGTGCCAGCAGTCGGACAGGGGGCTCGGAGACCCAGTACTTC. Amino acid sequence: CASSRTGGSETQYF.

The gene calls are TRBV12-3 or TRBV12-4 and TRBJ1-2; D call uncertain. Trimming removed 5 bases from V and 1 base from J, with 8 bases in between. The CDR3 contains 13 residues. The CDR3 sequence is CASSTSGNYGYTF. CDR3 sequence (DNA): TGTGCCAGCAGTACCTCCGGTAACTATGGCTACACCTTC.

The chain couples TRBV27 to TRBJ2-3, with TRBD1 matching over 7 bases. The CDR3 is 17 amino acids. The ends lost 7 bases at V and 0 bases at J; junction bases unmatched: 13. Looked up from germline, CDR1 is MNHEY and CDR2 is SMNVEV (reference sequence). The DNA of the CDR3 is TGTGCCAGCACGGCAGGACAGGACGTCGCTAGCACAGATACGCAGTATTTT. As protein: CASTAGQDVASTDTQYF.

V is TRBV4-1 and J is TRBJ1-4; D is uncertain. The germline gives CDR1 MGHRA, CDR2 YSYEKL. The CDR3 spans 15 residues. V lost 4 bases and J 5 bases, leaving 14 bases between the germline ends. CDR3 DNA: TGCGCCAGCAGCCGGAATGGGGAGGGAAATGAAAAACTGTTTTTT. It translates to CASSRNGEGNEKLFF.

This chain uses TRBV5-1 with TRBJ2-7; the D gene is possibly TRBD1 (6 bases). Between the trimmed V and J ends, which lost 0 bases and 0 bases, there was a span of 10 bases. Germline V lookup: CDR1 SGHRS, CDR2 YFSETQ. The CDR3 contains 15 residues. This chain's CDR3 is CASSLGQGISYEQYF. The CDR3 DNA is TGCGCCAGCAGCTTGGGGCAGGGGATCTCCTACGAGCAGTACTTC. Looking up the rest from reference TRBV5-1 and TRBJ2-7 gives the full variable domain: KAGVTQTPRYLIKTRGQQVTLSCSPISGHRSVSWYQQTPGQGLQFLFEYFSETQRNKGNFPGRFSGRQFSNSRSEMNVSTLELGDSALYLCASSLGQGISYEQYFGPGTRLTVT.

The rearrangement joins TRBV5-6 to TRBJ2-7, with TRBD1 identical over 8 bases. The V gene's germline CDR1 is SGHDT and CDR2 YYEEEE. The CDR3 extends over 15 amino acids. V lost 0 bases and J lost 3; bases outside the gene matches: 5. CDR3 sequence: CASSLVDRALYEQYF. The CDR3, as DNA: TGTGCCAGCAGCTTGGTGGACAGGGCTCTCTACGAGCAGTACTTC.

This chain connects TRBV29-1 to TRBJ1-1; D not certain. The germline V gene encodes CDR1 SQVTM and CDR2 ANQGSEA. V was trimmed by 1 base and J by 9 bases, leaving 9 bases between them. This CDR3 has 11 residues. The CDR3 reads CSVEVTEKAFF. CDR3 in DNA: TGCAGCGTTGAAGTTACCGAGAAAGCTTTCTTT.

CDR3 sequence: CASSLERLAGEETQYF. In DNA form, the CDR3 reads TGTGCCAGCAGCTTAGAAAGACTAGCGGGAGAAGAGACCCAGTACTTC. The V gene is TRBV7-9, the J gene TRBJ2-5; 12 bases map to TRBD2. J was trimmed by 3 bases and V by 1 base; bases with no gene match: 3. Looked up from germline, CDR1 is SEHNR and CDR2 is FQNEAQ (reference sequence). The CDR3 extends over 16 amino acids.

The rearrangement links TRBV2 to TRBJ2-5, with TRBD1 matching 10 bases. From germline, CDR1 is SNHLY and CDR2 FYNNEI. The length of the CDR3 is 12 residues. Unmatched junction bases numbered 2, after V lost 8 bases and J lost 5 bases. CDR3 region: CASGTGVETQYF. The CDR3 coding sequence is TGTGCCAGCGGGACAGGGGTCGAGACCCAGTACTTC.

V and J are TRBV29-1 and TRBJ2-3; 8 nucleotides align to TRBD1. CDR3 size: 15 residues. V lost 7 bases to trimming and J lost 6 bases; unmatched junction nucleotides: 15. CDR1 is SQVTM, CDR2 ANQGSEA, per germline. CDR3 nucleotide sequence: TGCAGCGGTCAAAGGGGGAGGACAGGGACCGATACGCAGTATTTT. Its protein is CSGQRGRTGTDTQYF.

CDR3 in amino acids: CASKEGASGNTIYF. As DNA, the CDR3 is TGCGCCAGCAAGGAGGGGGCGAGTGGAAACACCATATATTTT. The chain links TRBV5-1 to TRBJ1-3; 7 positions agree with TRBD1. Germline values: CDR1 SGHRS, CDR2 YFSETQ. The CDR3 extends over 14 amino acids. V shed 6 bases and J 3 bases; nucleotides not matched to a gene: 6.

The V gene is TRBV27, the J gene TRBJ2-5; possibly TRBD2 for D (5 bases). This CDR3 region has 15 residues. The V gene's germline CDR1 is MNHEY and CDR2 SMNVEV (reference sequence). The V and J ends lost 5 bases and 5 bases respectively, with 18 bases between them. The CDR3 is CASSLHPRGVETQYF. DNA of the CDR3: TGTGCCAGCAGTCTTCACCCCCGGGGAGTCGAGACCCAGTACTTC.

The chain couples TRBV7-9 to TRBJ2-2, with 9 bases lining up with TRBD2. J gave up 6 bases and V 1 base, and 3 bases lay outside the gene matches. The germline CDR1 and CDR2 sequences are SEHNR and FQNEAQ (reference sequence). This CDR3 has 15 residues. The CDR3 DNA follows: TGTGCCAGCAGCTTAGTGATAGCGGGAGCCGGGGAGCTGTTTTTT. It encodes CASSLVIAGAGELFF. Variable domain in full (rest from reference TRBV7-9 and TRBJ2-2): DTGVSQNPRHKITKRGQNVTFRCDPISEHNRLYWYRQTLGQGPEFLTYFQNEAQLEKSRLLSDRFSAERPKGSFSTLEIQRTEQGDSAMYLCASSLVIAGAGELFFGEGSRLTVL.

The V call is TRBV10-2, the J call TRBJ2-1; 8 bases are a match to TRBD1. Germline V gene sequence: CDR1 WSHSY, CDR2 SAAADI. This CDR3 is built from 14 residues. With V trimmed by 6 bases and J by 5 bases, 6 bases remained unmatched. The CDR3 loop is CASRRTGSDNEQFF. The CDR3 region has the DNA TGCGCCAGCAGAAGGACAGGGTCGGACAATGAGCAGTTCTTC.

V gene TRBV14 combines with J gene TRBJ1-1, with TRBD1 as a possible D gene (5 bases). Trimming cost V 4 bases and J 1 base, with 13 bases left between them. Germline assignment: CDR1 SGHDN and CDR2 FVKESK. This CDR3 is 15 amino acids long. The chain's CDR3 is CASSPLDRENTEAFF. The CDR3, as DNA: TGTGCCAGCAGCCCCCTAGACAGAGAGAACACTGAAGCTTTCTTT.

The chain has TRBV30 and TRBJ1-6; 9 bases agree with TRBD1. V gave up 4 bases and J gave up 8 bases; unmatched junction bases: 6. The germline gives CDR1 GTSNPN, CDR2 SVGIG (reference sequence). The CDR3 consists of 14 residues. The CDR3 spells CAWTSTGGHSPLHF. In nucleotides, the CDR3 is TGTGCCTGGACCTCGACAGGGGGACATTCACCCCTCCACTTT.

The V gene is TRBV13, the J gene TRBJ2-3; D gene ambiguous. Trimming cost V 1 base and J 1 base, with 6 bases left between them. This CDR3 has 14 amino acids. Per the germline V gene, CDR1 is PRHDT and CDR2 is FYEKMQ (reference sequence). The DNA for the CDR3 is TGTGCCAGCAGCTTAGACAGCCGCACAGATACGCAGTATTTT. It yields the protein CASSLDSRTDTQYF.

V gene TRBV28 combines with J gene TRBJ2-7; 14 nucleotides align to TRBD2. The CDR3 runs to 15 residues. J was trimmed by 7 bases and V by 8 bases; bases with no gene match: 10. Per the germline V gene, CDR1 is MDHEN and CDR2 is SYDVKM. The CDR3 is CASGTGLAGGSEQYF. As DNA, the CDR3 is TGTGCCAGCGGAACTGGACTAGCGGGAGGCTCTGAGCAGTACTTC.

The chain carries TRBV12-5 and TRBJ1-1, with 7 bases identical to TRBD1. The CDR3 covers 18 residues. Germline assignment: CDR1 LGHNT and CDR2 FRNRAP. V lost 0 bases and J lost 2; bases outside the gene matches: 12. This CDR3 reads CASGLVSGRTGSNTEAFF. The CDR3 DNA reads as TGTGCTAGTGGTTTGGTATCAGGCCGGACAGGCTCCAACACTGAAGCTTTCTTT.